A single sample is the source of the 19 T cell receptor beta chains below, sequenced in a study of OX40 agonist ivuxolimab in advanced cancers. Here immunoSEQ multiplex PCR was the method, and the copy in TCRdb shows in-frame clones only, minus some. The sample comprises tens of thousands of clones, approximately 87% of which are singletons, and around 1.7% rests with the top ten. Source: CD4+ or CD8+ T cells sorted from blood, taken in a trial of the OX40 agonist ivuxolimab. These receptors all stem from an adult with an advanced solid tumor such as melanoma, head and neck, liver or kidney cancer.

The V and J genes are TRBV9 and TRBJ2-7; 10 bases line up with TRBD1. The CDR3 has 14 residues. J was trimmed by 5 bases and V by 3 bases; bases with no gene match: 5. CDR1 and CDR2 from the germline V gene are SGDLS and YYNGEE. The CDR3 reads CASSDGTGVDEQYF. The DNA of the CDR3 is TGTGCCAGCAGCGACGGGACAGGGGTGGACGAGCAGTACTTC.

This rearrangement joins TRBV18 to TRBJ2-2; TRBD1 matches at 8 bases. Germline loops: CDR1 KGHSH, CDR2 LQKENI. The CDR3 has 15 residues. Germline trimming cut 6 bases from V and 3 bases from J; bases unmatched to any gene: 6. The CDR3: CASSPGTGDTGELFF. The CDR3 DNA reads as TGTGCCAGCTCTCCCGGGACAGGCGACACCGGGGAGCTGTTTTTT.

V usage is TRBV9 and J usage is TRBJ1-4, with D possibly matching TRBD1 (6 bases). CDR3 length: 16 residues. Trimming took off 5 bases at V and 1 base at J, with 15 bases between the two ends. Per germline, CDR1 SGDLS and CDR2 YYNGEE. CDR3: CASSEWAGVTNEKLFF. The CDR3 coding sequence is TGTGCCAGCAGTGAATGGGCAGGGGTAACTAATGAAAAACTGTTTTTT.

The chain has TRBV19 and TRBJ2-3, with 7 bases that match TRBD1. V was clipped by 8 bases and J by 5 bases; unmatched bases: 7. The CDR3 totals 13 residues. Germline lookup yields CDR1 LNHDA and CDR2 SQIVND (reference sequence). The CDR3 nucleotides read TGTGCCAGTTCTGCAGGGGGTCTAGATACGCAGTATTTT. Amino acids: CASSAGGLDTQYF.

The chain employs TRBV6-6 and TRBJ1-3, with TRBD1 identical over 8 bases. The CDR3 loop spans 16 amino acids. With 1 base clipped from V and 2 bases from J, the junction kept 4 bases outside the gene matches. In germline, CDR1 is MNHNY, CDR2 SVGAGI (reference sequence). The CDR3 spells CASSYFTGGAGNTIYF. CDR3 bases: TGTGCCAGCAGTTACTTTACAGGGGGGGCTGGAAACACCATATATTTT.

This clone appeared a few times. The chain uses TRBV4-2 and TRBJ1-6; D is uncertain. V lost 4 bases to trimming and J lost 8 bases, with 18 bases between them. The length of the CDR3 is 16 residues. CDR1 LGHNA and CDR2 YNFKEQ come from the germline V gene. DNA of the CDR3: TGTGCCAGCAGCCCCACTATTATGGGTAGTTATTCACCCCTCCACTTT. Translating gives CASSPTIMGSYSPLHF.

The V gene is TRBV7-9, the J gene TRBJ1-1, with D unresolved. The CDR3 is 15 residues long. Germline-derived CDR1 and CDR2 are SEHNR and FQNEAQ (reference sequence). V lost 5 bases and J lost 0, with 13 bases in between. DNA for the CDR3: TGTGCCAGCAGCAAAACGGCGCGGTTGAACACTGAAGCTTTCTTT. Translated: CASSKTARLNTEAFF.

This clone has a handful of counts. The DNA for the CDR3 is TGTGCCAGCAGCCCCGGGGGCTTGGAGCAAGAGACCCAGTACTTC. This gives the protein CASSPGGLEQETQYF. The chain has TRBV5-5 and TRBJ2-5; D is possibly TRBD1 or TRBD2 (6 bases each). V shed 4 bases and J shed 2 bases, with 15 bases lying between them. CDR3 length equals 15 residues. Germline loops: CDR1 SGHKS, CDR2 YYEKEE (reference sequence).

The table lists this clone with a few counts. This sequence joins TRBV9 and TRBJ2-1; D may be TRBD2 (5 bases). Looked up from germline, CDR1 is SGDLS and CDR2 is YYNGEE. This CDR3 has 15 amino acids. V was shortened by 4 bases and J by 2 bases, with 13 bases between the two germline ends. For the CDR3, the DNA is TGTGCCAGCAGCAAGAGCGGTCTCCCCTACAATGAGCAGTTCTTC. Translating it yields CASSKSGLPYNEQFF.

The rearrangement joins TRBV27 to TRBJ2-1, with TRBD2 matching over 8 bases. Per the germline V gene, CDR1 is MNHEY and CDR2 is SMNVEV (reference sequence). CDR3 length: 15 amino acids. J lost 8 bases, V lost 5 bases, and 11 bases had no gene match. The CDR3 sequence: CASSPGRASRHEQFF. In nucleotides, the CDR3 is TGTGCCAGCAGTCCCGGGAGGGCTAGCAGACATGAGCAGTTCTTC.

This clone came up a few times. The chain joins TRBV10-1 to TRBJ2-7; D may be TRBD2 (6 bases). CDR3 length equals 14 residues. The germline gives CDR1 WNHNN, CDR2 SYGVQD (reference sequence). V was shortened by 0 bases and J by 7 bases, with 13 bases between the two germline ends. The CDR3 nucleotides are TGCGCCAGCAGTGAGTCGTGGCAGGCGGGGGAGCAGTACTTC. It codes for CASSESWQAGEQYF.

The rearrangement joins TRBV6-5 to TRBJ1-1, with D maybe TRBD1 (5 bases). The CDR3 loop spans 14 amino acids. The V end was cut by 2 bases, the J end by 0 bases, with 7 bases between. The germline V gene has CDR1 MNHEY and CDR2 SVGAGI. The CDR3 reads CASSYTGVNTEAFF. The CDR3 DNA reads as TGTGCCAGCAGTTACACGGGGGTGAACACTGAAGCTTTCTTT.

The chain carries TRBV7-9 and TRBJ2-3; the match to TRBD2 covers 13 bases. The length of the CDR3 is 14 residues. The germline V gene has CDR1 SEHNR and CDR2 FQNEAQ (reference sequence). The J segment lost 9 bases and the V segment lost 6 bases, leaving 6 bases of the junction unmatched. Here the CDR3 DNA reads TGTGCCAGCAGTACTAGCGGGAGGGAGGGCACGCAGTATTTT. Residues: CASSTSGREGTQYF.

This clone appeared a single time. The gene calls are TRBV28 and TRBJ1-5, with D hard to call. Per germline, CDR1 MDHEN and CDR2 SYDVKM. V gave up 2 bases and J gave up 0 bases, with 5 bases separating them. The CDR3 has 14 residues. The CDR3 nucleotides are TGTGCCAGCAGTTTACCCTATAGCAATCAGCCCCAGCATTTT. Protein sequence: CASSLPYSNQPQHF.

CDR3 protein: CASSVVGVGMTEAFF. In DNA, the CDR3 is TGTGCCAGCAGCGTAGTAGGGGTTGGGATGACTGAAGCTTTCTTT. This chain connects TRBV9 to TRBJ1-1; possibly TRBD1 for D (5 bases). The length of the CDR3 is 15 residues. CDR1 and CDR2 from the germline V gene are SGDLS and YYNGEE. V lost 0 bases and J 5 bases, leaving 14 bases between the germline ends.

The CDR3 DNA follows: TGTGCCCAAGAAGGCAGACGAAATTCACCCCTCCACTTT. It is translated as CAQEGRRNSPLHF. The genes are TRBV30 and TRBJ1-6, with D hard to call. The CDR3 contains 13 residues. Between the trimmed V and J ends, which lost 8 bases and 7 bases, there was a span of 15 bases. Germline-derived CDR1 and CDR2 are GTSNPN and SVGIG (reference sequence).

The chain uses TRBV18 and TRBJ2-3; the D is unclear. This CDR3 is 13 amino acids long. The V gene lost 1 base and the J gene lost 2 bases, with 4 bases spanning the gap. Germline CDR1 KGHSH, CDR2 LQKENI. The CDR3: CASSPRVTDTQYF. For the CDR3, the DNA is TGTGCCAGCTCACCACGAGTCACAGATACGCAGTATTTT.

J is TRBJ1-2 and V is TRBV5-6, with 8 bases that match TRBD1. The CDR3 is made up of 14 amino acids. V gave up 1 base and J gave up 7 bases; unmatched junction bases: 6. CDR1 is SGHDT and CDR2 is YYEEEE in the germline V gene. CDR3 in DNA: TGTGCCAGCAGCTTGTTCCAGGGGGCAATTGGCTACACCTTC. Protein: CASSLFQGAIGYTF.

The genes are TRBV11-2 and TRBJ1-2, with TRBD1 identical over 9 bases. Trimming at V came to 6 bases and at J to 2 bases, leaving 7 bases not matched to a gene. This CDR3 is built from 15 residues. Germline CDR1 SGHAT, CDR2 FQNNGV. For the CDR3, the DNA is TGTGCCAGCAGTTTGATCGACAGGGGGAACTATGGCTACACCTTC. This translates into CASSLIDRGNYGYTF. The full variable domain, in which reference TRBV11-2 and TRBJ1-2 provide the parts outside the CDR3, is EAGVAQSPRYKIIEKRQSVAFWCNPISGHATLYWYQQILGQGPKLLIQFQNNGVVDDSQLPKDRFSAERLKGVDSTLKIQPAKLEDSAVYLCASSLIDRGNYGYTFGSGTRLTVV.